One sample yielded the 8 T cell receptor beta chains listed below, sequenced in a study of control samples from healthy donors and cancer patients. Profiling relied on immunoSEQ multiplex PCR, and the TCRdb table lists in-frame clones only, not all of them. This table holds 60,000 to 75,000 clones, approximately 89% found once. Sequencing was done on a sample of PBMCs. The source is a man aged 55 to 70 with colorectal cancer.

V usage is TRBV2 and J usage is TRBJ2-3, with D perhaps assigned TRBD1 or TRBD2 (7 bases each). The germline V gene encodes CDR1 SNHLY and CDR2 FYNNEI. There are 15 residues in the CDR3. Trimming removed 6 bases at V and 1 base at J, with 14 bases between. This CDR3 is CASRGGGGGTDTQYF. The DNA of the CDR3 is TGTGCCAGCAGGGGGGGAGGGGGCGGCACAGATACGCAGTATTTT.

Here the CDR3 reads CASSVGTDTEAFF. DNA for the CDR3: TGTGCCAGCAGTGTAGGGACCGACACTGAAGCTTTCTTT. The gene calls are TRBV6-6 and TRBJ1-1, with a weak D call TRBD1 (5 bases). The V and J ends lost 5 bases and 3 bases respectively, with 10 bases between them. The CDR3 has 13 amino acids. CDR1 and CDR2 from the germline V gene are MNHNY and SVGAGI (reference sequence).

This chain links TRBV15 with TRBJ1-5, with D perhaps TRBD1 (5 bases). The CDR3 is 15 residues long. Germline CDR1 reads LNHNV; CDR2 reads YYDKDF (reference sequence). Trimming cost V 6 bases and J 0 bases, with 12 bases left between them. The CDR3 loop is CATSSQVHSNQPQHF. CDR3 bases: TGTGCCACCAGTTCACAGGTTCATAGCAATCAGCCCCAGCATTTT.

The rearrangement joins TRBV5-4 to TRBJ1-2; TRBD1 agrees at 8 bases. Trimming removed 4 bases from V and 2 bases from J; junction bases left unmatched: 4. This CDR3 region has 14 residues. Germline V gives CDR1 SGHNT, CDR2 YYREEE (reference sequence). The CDR3 bases are TGTGCCAGCAGCCCCCGACAGGGGAACTATGGCTACACCTTC. Its protein is CASSPRQGNYGYTF.

The chain links TRBV29-1 to TRBJ2-5; tentative D call: TRBD1 (5 bases). Between the trimmed V and J ends, which lost 4 bases and 5 bases, there was a span of 11 bases. Germline lookup yields CDR1 SQVTM and CDR2 ANQGSEA. The length of the CDR3 is 12 residues. This CDR3 reads CSVARVVETQYF. CDR3 bases: TGCAGCGTTGCCAGGGTCGTGGAGACCCAGTACTTC.

This rearrangement joins TRBV11-2 to TRBJ1-2, with 10 bases identical to TRBD1. Germline V lookup: CDR1 SGHAT, CDR2 FQNNGV. This CDR3 spans 15 amino acids. V was clipped by 4 bases and J by 7 bases; unmatched bases: 9. This CDR3 is CASSSLGTGESGYTF. As DNA, the CDR3 is TGTGCCAGCAGCTCACTAGGGACAGGGGAAAGTGGCTACACCTTC.

V is TRBV7-9 and J is TRBJ1-2; D may be TRBD1 (6 bases). Germline V gene lookup returns CDR1 SEHNR and CDR2 FQNEAQ (reference sequence). CDR3 length: 17 amino acids. Trimming cost V 4 bases and J 8 bases, with 26 bases left between them. The CDR3 bases are TGTGCCAGCAGCTCCTCTACAAAGGAGGGGGGTCTCGAGGGCTACACCTTC. It encodes CASSSSTKEGGLEGYTF.

This rearrangement joins TRBV7-8 to TRBJ1-6; no clear D gene. Germline-derived CDR1 and CDR2 are SGHVS and FQNEAQ. Trimming stripped 5 bases from V and 12 bases from J, with 23 bases between. The CDR3 is 16 residues long. For the CDR3, the DNA is TGTGCCAGCAGCCGCCAGCGACCCGGGAAAAATGAACCCCTCCACTTT. Amino acids: CASSRQRPGKNEPLHF.